This T cell receptor beta chain was identified in a study of cytotoxic CD8 clonotypes in ibrutinib-treated CLL. Study in general: Of a cohort that held about a dozen relapsed/refractory and some 16 treatment-naive patients, 17 to 18 were IGHV unmutated.

The planned depth of sequencing spanned 1 in 200,000 to 1 in 1 million T cells. Generated by immunoSEQ multiplex PCR, the TCRdb table keeps only in-frame clones and is missing some. The repertoire holds some 20,000 clones, with approximately 84% as singletons. The CDR3 has 15 residues. The V end lost 5 bases, the J end lost 7 bases, and 17 bases lay between the germline ends. Germline assignment: CDR1 SEHNR and CDR2 FQNEAQ (reference sequence). The TCR sequence derives from a human donor with chronic lymphocytic leukemia. Sequences were derived from PBMCs, sampled before ibrutinib treatment. The genes are TRBV7-9 and TRBJ2-2; the D gene is possibly TRBD2 (5 bases). CDR3 DNA sequence: TGTGCCAGCAGCCCACCGGGCACCGGGAACGGGGAGCTGTTTTTT. Its protein is CASSPPGTGNGELFF.